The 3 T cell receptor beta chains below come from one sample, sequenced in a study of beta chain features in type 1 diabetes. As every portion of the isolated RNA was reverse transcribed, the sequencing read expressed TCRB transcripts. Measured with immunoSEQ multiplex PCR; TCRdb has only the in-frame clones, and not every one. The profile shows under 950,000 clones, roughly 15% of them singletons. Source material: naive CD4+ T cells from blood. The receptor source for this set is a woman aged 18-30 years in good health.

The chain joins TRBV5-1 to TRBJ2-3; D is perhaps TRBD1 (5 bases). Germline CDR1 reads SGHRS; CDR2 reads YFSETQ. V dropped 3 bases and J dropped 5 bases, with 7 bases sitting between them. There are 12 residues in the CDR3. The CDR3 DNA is TGCGCCAGCAGCTCCACAGGAGATACGCAGTATTTT. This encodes CASSSTGDTQYF.

The CDR3 DNA is TGTGCCAGCAGTTTTCTCGGGGACAATTATGGCTACACCTTC. Protein product: CASSFLGDNYGYTF. The chain uses TRBV28 and TRBJ1-2; tentatively, D is TRBD1 (6 bases). This CDR3 has 14 residues. Trimming left V 3 bases short and J 5 bases short, with 13 bases between. From germline, CDR1 is MDHEN and CDR2 SYDVKM.

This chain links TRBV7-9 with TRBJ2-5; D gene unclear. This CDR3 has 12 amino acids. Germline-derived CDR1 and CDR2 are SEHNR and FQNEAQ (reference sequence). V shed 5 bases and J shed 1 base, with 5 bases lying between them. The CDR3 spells CASSRIQETQYF. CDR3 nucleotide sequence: TGTGCCAGCAGCCGAATCCAAGAGACCCAGTACTTC.